These T cell receptor beta chains were read from a single sample in a study of T cell responses to AZD1222 COVID-19 vaccine. Repertoires were generated with immunoSEQ multiplex PCR, while TCRdb's copy carries only in-frame clones and drops some. Of more than 120,000 clones listed, 92% are singletons. Material: peripheral blood, obtained 28 days after the second AZD1222 dose. These receptors came from an adult who received the AZD1222 COVID-19 vaccine. Both conserved end residues are part of each CDR3. The order of the fields is J gene, V gene, clone size, D gene, CDR3 DNA, CDR3 protein. D genes are given only for firm matches. The size field is filled for only some rows; it gives once, few, many or a size class.

J gene: TRBJ2-1; V gene: TRBV24-1; clone size: .; D gene: TRBD2; CDR3 DNA: TGTGCCACCAGTGATTTGACGGCTAGCGGGAGCTATGAGCAGTTCTTC; CDR3 protein: CATSDLTASGSYEQFF
J gene: TRBJ1-3; V gene: TRBV18; clone size: .; D gene: .; CDR3 DNA: TGTGCCAGCTCACCATATGGTTTGCATGCTGGAAACACCATATATTTT; CDR3 protein: CASSPYGLHAGNTIYF
J gene: TRBJ1-2; V gene: TRBV11-2; clone size: .; D gene: TRBD1; CDR3 DNA: TGTGCCAGCAGCTTATCCGGACAGGGGAACTATGGCTACACCTTC; CDR3 protein: CASSLSGQGNYGYTF
J gene: TRBJ2-7; V gene: TRBV7-9; clone size: .; D gene: .; CDR3 DNA: TGTGCCAGCAGCCCGATCGTCGGGAGCTACGAGCAGTACTTC; CDR3 protein: CASSPIVGSYEQYF
J gene: TRBJ1-1; V gene: TRBV10-3; clone size: .; D gene: TRBD1; CDR3 DNA: TGTGCCATCAGTGGAGATCAGGGGGTCAGCACTGAAGCTTTCTTT; CDR3 protein: CAISGDQGVSTEAFF
J gene: TRBJ1-2; V gene: TRBV6-5; clone size: .; D gene: .; CDR3 DNA: TGTGCCAGCAGTTCAGCGGGGCTCGGCTACACCTTC; CDR3 protein: CASSSAGLGYTF
J gene: TRBJ1-3; V gene: TRBV6-5; clone size: .; D gene: .; CDR3 DNA: TGTGCCACCTTCGATCCCCCCGGAAACACCATATATTTT; CDR3 protein: CATFDPPGNTIYF
J gene: TRBJ1-5; V gene: TRBV12-3/TRBV12-4; clone size: .; D gene: .; CDR3 DNA: TGTGCCAGCAGTTTAGGCGGGAGTGGGCCCCAGCATTTT; CDR3 protein: CASSLGGSGPQHF
J gene: TRBJ1-1; V gene: TRBV10-2; clone size: .; D gene: .; CDR3 DNA: TGCGCCAGCAGTGAAAGGGGACACCTGGCAACTGAAGCTTTCTTT; CDR3 protein: CASSERGHLATEAFF
J gene: TRBJ1-3; V gene: TRBV18; clone size: .; D gene: .; CDR3 DNA: TGTGCCAGCTCACCATACCAGGTGGTTTCTGGAAACACCATATATTTT; CDR3 protein: CASSPYQVVSGNTIYF
J gene: TRBJ2-3; V gene: TRBV7-9; clone size: .; D gene: TRBD2; CDR3 DNA: TGTGCCACAGACATTCGACTAGCGGGGACCACAGATACGCAGTATTTT; CDR3 protein: CATDIRLAGTTDTQYF
J gene: TRBJ2-5; V gene: TRBV2; clone size: .; D gene: TRBD1; CDR3 DNA: TGTGCCAGCAGTGACAGCAGGGGGCAAGAGACCCAGTACTTC; CDR3 protein: CASSDSRGQETQYF
J gene: TRBJ2-7; V gene: TRBV7-8; clone size: .; D gene: .; CDR3 DNA: TGTGCCAGCAGCTTAGGAGGGGCAGGAGGCTACGAGCAGTACTTC; CDR3 protein: CASSLGGAGGYEQYF
J gene: TRBJ1-4; V gene: TRBV5-1; clone size: .; D gene: TRBD1; CDR3 DNA: TGCGCCAGCAGCTCCGGACAGGGACGGGAAAAACTGTTTTTT; CDR3 protein: CASSSGQGREKLFF
J gene: TRBJ1-2; V gene: TRBV28; clone size: .; D gene: .; CDR3 DNA: TGTGCCAGCAGTTTTCAAGACAGCATCTATGGCTACACCTTC; CDR3 protein: CASSFQDSIYGYTF
J gene: TRBJ1-1; V gene: TRBV3-1/TRBV3-2; clone size: few; D gene: .; CDR3 DNA: TGTGCCAGCAGCCCACGGGACACTGAAGCTTTCTTT; CDR3 protein: CASSPRDTEAFF
J gene: TRBJ2-5; V gene: TRBV20-1; clone size: .; D gene: .; CDR3 DNA: TGCAGTGTCAAGGGCAGAGAGACCCAGTACTTC; CDR3 protein: CSVKGRETQYF
J gene: TRBJ1-1; V gene: TRBV5-1; clone size: .; D gene: .; CDR3 DNA: TGCGCCAGCAGCTTGGGGATAATGGGACGGGCGAACACTGAAGCTTTCTTT; CDR3 protein: CASSLGIMGRANTEAFF
J gene: TRBJ1-2; V gene: TRBV19; clone size: .; D gene: .; CDR3 DNA: TGTGCCAGTAGTATCGGGAATACAGGGTTCTATGGCTACACCTTC; CDR3 protein: CASSIGNTGFYGYTF
J gene: TRBJ1-1; V gene: TRBV20-1; clone size: .; D gene: .; CDR3 DNA: TGCAGTGCTAGGGAAGGTCTGAGGGCTTTCTTT; CDR3 protein: CSAREGLRAFF
J gene: TRBJ2-2; V gene: TRBV5-8; clone size: .; D gene: .; CDR3 DNA: TGTGCCAGCAGCCCAGGGGGGTCTATCACCGGGGAGCTGTTTTTT; CDR3 protein: CASSPGGSITGELFF
J gene: TRBJ1-5; V gene: TRBV6-5; clone size: .; D gene: .; CDR3 DNA: TGTGCCAGCAGTTTTCAGGGAAATCAGCCCCAGCATTTT; CDR3 protein: CASSFQGNQPQHF
J gene: TRBJ1-1; V gene: TRBV14; clone size: .; D gene: .; CDR3 DNA: TGTGCCAGCAGCCAATGGAACACTGAAGCTTTCTTT; CDR3 protein: CASSQWNTEAFF
J gene: TRBJ1-1; V gene: TRBV18; clone size: .; D gene: .; CDR3 DNA: TGTGCCAGCTCACCTCTTACAGGGATGAACACTGAAGCTTTCTTT; CDR3 protein: CASSPLTGMNTEAFF
J gene: TRBJ2-7; V gene: TRBV5-1; clone size: .; D gene: TRBD1; CDR3 DNA: TGCGCCAGCAGCTTACGGACAGGGTCCGTAGGAGAGCAGTACTTC; CDR3 protein: CASSLRTGSVGEQYF
J gene: TRBJ2-6; V gene: TRBV19; clone size: .; D gene: TRBD1; CDR3 DNA: TGTGCCAGTAGTTTACAGGGGATATCCGGGGCCAACGTCCTGACTTTC; CDR3 protein: CASSLQGISGANVLTF
J gene: TRBJ1-2; V gene: TRBV24-1; clone size: .; D gene: TRBD1; CDR3 DNA: TGTGCCACCAGTGATGGGCAGGGGGCGCGCGGCTACACCTTC; CDR3 protein: CATSDGQGARGYTF
J gene: TRBJ1-1; V gene: TRBV10-3; clone size: .; D gene: .; CDR3 DNA: TGTGCCATCAGTCACAGGGAAAACACTGAAGCTTTCTTT; CDR3 protein: CAISHRENTEAFF
J gene: TRBJ2-2; V gene: TRBV10-3; clone size: .; D gene: .; CDR3 DNA: TGTGCCATCAGTGAGGTCTGGGTAGAATACACCGGGGAGCTGTTTTTT; CDR3 protein: CAISEVWVEYTGELFF
J gene: TRBJ2-7; V gene: TRBV9; clone size: many; D gene: .; CDR3 DNA: TGTGCCAGCAGCGAAGGGACTGTCCACGAGCAGTACTTC; CDR3 protein: CASSEGTVHEQYF
J gene: TRBJ1-2; V gene: TRBV5-1; clone size: .; D gene: .; CDR3 DNA: TGCGCCAGCAGTCCCACCTCGGGTGGGATAGGTGGCTACACCTTC; CDR3 protein: CASSPTSGGIGGYTF
J gene: TRBJ1-2; V gene: TRBV3-1/TRBV3-2; clone size: .; D gene: TRBD1; CDR3 DNA: TGTGCCAGCAGCCGGGACAGCTCTAACTATGGCTACACCTTC; CDR3 protein: CASSRDSSNYGYTF
J gene: TRBJ1-2; V gene: TRBV28; clone size: .; D gene: TRBD1; CDR3 DNA: TGTGCCAGCAGTCCGGGACAGGGCTATGGCTACACCTTC; CDR3 protein: CASSPGQGYGYTF
J gene: TRBJ1-6; V gene: TRBV5-1; clone size: .; D gene: .; CDR3 DNA: TGCGCCAGCAGCTTGCGGTCTTTATCCTATAATTCACCCCTCCACTTT; CDR3 protein: CASSLRSLSYNSPLHF